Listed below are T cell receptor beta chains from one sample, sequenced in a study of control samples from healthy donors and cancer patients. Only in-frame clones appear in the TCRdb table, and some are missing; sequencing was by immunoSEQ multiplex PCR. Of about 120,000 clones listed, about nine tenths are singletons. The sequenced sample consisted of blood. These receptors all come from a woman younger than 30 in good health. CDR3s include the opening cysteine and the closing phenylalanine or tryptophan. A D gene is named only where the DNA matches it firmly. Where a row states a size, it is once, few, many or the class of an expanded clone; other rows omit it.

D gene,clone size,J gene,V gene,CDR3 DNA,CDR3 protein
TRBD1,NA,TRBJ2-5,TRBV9,TGTGCCAGCAGCAAAGGACAGGGAAAGAACCAAGAGACCCAGTACTTC,CASSKGQGKNQETQYF
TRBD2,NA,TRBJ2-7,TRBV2,TGTGCCAGCCGAGAGCGGGATCTGAGCTCCTACGAGCAGTACTTC,CASRERDLSSYEQYF
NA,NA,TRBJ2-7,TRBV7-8,TGTGCCAGCAGCTTAGTTTCAGGGAACCACGAGCAGTACTTC,CASSLVSGNHEQYF
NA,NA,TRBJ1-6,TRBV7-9,TGTGCCAGCAGCTTAGTAGGTTCACCCCTCCACTTT,CASSLVGSPLHF
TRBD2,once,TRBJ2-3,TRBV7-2,TGTGCCAGCAGCCTCAGAGCGGGAGGAAAAACAGATACGCAGTATTTT,CASSLRAGGKTDTQYF
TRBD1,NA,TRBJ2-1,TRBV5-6,TGTGCCAGCAGCCAGGACAGGGGCATGGGATCCTACAATGAGCAGTTCTTC,CASSQDRGMGSYNEQFF
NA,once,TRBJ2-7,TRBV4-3,TGCGCCAGCAGCCAAGCAGGTCCGGCAGTGTCATACGAGCAGTACTTC,CASSQAGPAVSYEQYF
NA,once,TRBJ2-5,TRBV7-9,TGTGCCAGCAGCGTTACGGGGTCGGGAAGAGAAGAGACCCAGTACTTC,CASSVTGSGREETQYF
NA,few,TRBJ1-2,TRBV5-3,TGTGCCAGAAGCTTGTCCCCCAGGGTAGGCTACACCTTC,CARSLSPRVGYTF
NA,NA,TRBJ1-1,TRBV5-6,TGTGCCAGCAGCTTGGAATTGGGGCAGGTGAACACTGAAGCTTTCTTT,CASSLELGQVNTEAFF
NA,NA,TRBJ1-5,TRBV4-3,TGCGCCAGCAGCCAAACCGGGCAGCACAATCAGCCCCAGCATTTT,CASSQTGQHNQPQHF
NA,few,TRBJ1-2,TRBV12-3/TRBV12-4,TGTGCCAGCAGTTACAGGGCTCCTTATGGCTACACCTTC,CASSYRAPYGYTF
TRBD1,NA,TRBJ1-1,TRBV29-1,TGCAGCGTTCGAGGACAGGGGTCTGAAGCTTTCTTT,CSVRGQGSEAFF
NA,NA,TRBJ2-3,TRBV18,TGTGCCAGCTCCGACTCTAGCGCAGATACGCAGTATTTT,CASSDSSADTQYF
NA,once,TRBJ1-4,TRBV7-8,TGTGCCAGCAGCTTTAACGGGGCAACTAATGAAAAACTGTTTTTT,CASSFNGATNEKLFF
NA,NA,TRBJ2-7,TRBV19,TGTGCCAGTAGTATGGGCGGGTCAGGAGTTTACGAGCAGTACTTC,CASSMGGSGVYEQYF
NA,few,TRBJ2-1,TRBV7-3,TGTGCCAGCAGCTCAAAAAGGGGGTATGAGCAGTTCTTC,CASSSKRGYEQFF
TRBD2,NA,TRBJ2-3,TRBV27,TGTGCCAGCAGTCCCCTTGCGGGAGTTAAATCAGATACGCAGTATTTT,CASSPLAGVKSDTQYF
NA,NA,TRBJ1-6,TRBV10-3,TGTGCCATCAGTGAGCGGCCGAATTCACCCCTCCACTTT,CAISERPNSPLHF
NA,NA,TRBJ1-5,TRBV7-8,TGTGCCAGCAGACAGGCGGGGGTAGGACAGCCCCAGCATTTT,CASRQAGVGQPQHF
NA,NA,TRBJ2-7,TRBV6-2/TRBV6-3,TGTGCCAGCAGTTACTCCTCCCTTTTGGTCGACGAGCAGTACTTC,CASSYSSLLVDEQYF
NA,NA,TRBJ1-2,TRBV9,TGTGCCAGCAGCTCAAATCGGGGGGTTCAGGGCTACACCTTC,CASSSNRGVQGYTF